The T cell receptor beta chain described here comes from a study of shared clonotypes between healthy human individuals. In the study overall: Three plates were used per donor for CD4 naive, three for CD4 memory, two for CD8 naive and one for CD8 memory.

Cells designated naive CD8 were CD45RO-negative and were positively selected for CCR7, with terminally differentiated effector memory CD45RA+ cells excluded. Germline V gene data show CDR1 as SEHNR and CDR2 as FQNEAQ (reference sequence). V was pared by 2 bases and J by 3 bases, with 8 bases of the junction left unmatched. The length of the CDR3 is 16 residues. TCRdb's table, derived via immunoSEQ multiplex PCR, lists solely in-frame clones and lacks some. The sample has around 2,100,000 clones, about 95% seen once. The chain employs TRBV7-9 and TRBJ2-5; 8 nucleotides match TRBD2. This sequence was found in a man in his late teens or twenties in good health. The sequencing input was naive CD8+ T cells sorted from blood. The CDR3 DNA reads TGTGCCAGCAGCTTACAGCGGGCGGGAGGAGAAGAGACCCAGTACTTC. This encodes CASSLQRAGGEETQYF.